Below, one TCR beta chain is given with its context. The data derive from a study of T-cell memory formation after mild COVID-19. Germline lookup yields CDR1 LGHNA and CDR2 YNFKEQ. Trimming shortened V by 3 bases and J by 3 bases, and 14 bases separated the two germline ends. This CDR3 is built from 15 residues. A single record per CDR3 protein comes from TCRdb applying MiXCR to the 5' RACE reads. The sample includes 150,000 to 200,000 distinct CDR3 sequences, around 10% of them seen just once. The sample taken for sequencing was PBMCs or a T cell subset sorted from them (not recorded which). The chain joins TRBV4-2 to TRBJ1-1, with TRBD1 as a possible D gene (5 bases). This clonotype originated in a man aged 18 to 29 who had mild COVID-19 (a few samples of this study predate the infection). Cell type and time point are not known. This chain's CDR3 is CASSQLGRADTEAFF. In DNA form, the CDR3 reads TGTGCCAGCAGCCAGTTGGGACGGGCGGACACTGAAGCTTTCTTT.